This entry features one T cell receptor (beta chain) sequence. The data derive from a study of blood T cell repertoires in COVID-19. Study information: The study drew acute and convalescent COVID-19 samples from the United States, Italy and Spain.

V was cut by 3 bases and J by 5 bases, with 14 bases left in between. The CDR3 totals 14 residues. Germline V lookup: CDR1 SGHRS, CDR2 YFSETQ. The age range of participants was about 18 to 90 years, with residence in around 22 US areas. Symptom resolution, clearance, or two negative PCRs marked the recovered donors of Cohort 3. Clones were sequenced by immunoSEQ multiplex PCR, and TCRdb holds only the in-frame ones, with some missing. The sample comprises approximately 350,000 clones, around 89% of which are singletons, and roughly 1% rests with the top ten. The clonotype comes from a young man who had recovered from COVID-19. Sequencing was carried out using PBMCs or T cells enriched from blood (not recorded which). This chain joins TRBV5-1 and TRBJ1-1; tentatively, D is TRBD1 (6 bases). This CDR3 reads CASSSARGPTEAFF. The DNA for the CDR3 is TGCGCCAGCAGCTCCGCGCGGGGGCCAACTGAAGCTTTCTTT.